This TCR beta chain was captured by sequencing in a study of cytomegalovirus exposure and HLA in healthy donors. Germline CDR1 and CDR2: MNHEY and SMNVEV (reference sequence). This CDR3 is built from 15 residues. The ends lost 5 bases at V and 3 bases at J; junction bases unmatched: 7. PCR primers comprised 60 Vbeta and 13 Jbeta primers. Libraries were prepared by immunoSEQ multiplex PCR; TCRdb keeps only in-frame clonotypes and omits some of them. The repertoire has about 130,000 clones, 76% of them found once; the top ten carry under 2%. Material: PBMCs. The TCR sequence derives from a female donor in good health and CMV-seropositive. This chain joins TRBV27 and TRBJ1-1; TRBD1 matches at 9 bases. CDR3 sequence: CASSEYRGQDTEAFF. CDR3 nucleotides: TGTGCCAGCAGTGAATACAGGGGGCAAGACACTGAAGCTTTCTTT.